This T cell receptor (beta chain) was captured by sequencing in a study of blood T cell repertoires in COVID-19. Participant ages covered 18 to 89 years across about 25 US areas. The assay was immunoSEQ multiplex PCR, and TCRdb's table has in-frame clones only and misses some. Found here are roughly 400,000 clones, 70% to 90% of them singletons; the top ten hold 1.4%. The sequenced sample was PBMCs or T cells enriched from blood (not recorded which). This receptor was identified in a woman aged 18-29 years who had been exposed to COVID-19.

CDR3 amino acids: CASSLEGLAGGHTTDTQYF. The CDR3 DNA is TGTGCCAGCAGCTTAGAGGGACTAGCGGGGGGCCACACCACAGATACGCAGTATTTT. This chain connects TRBV7-2 to TRBJ2-3; 15 nucleotides align to TRBD2. The CDR3 length is 19 residues. With V trimmed by 1 base and J by 2 bases, 7 bases remained unmatched. From germline, CDR1 is SGHTA and CDR2 FQGNSA. Combining the CDR3 with reference TRBV7-2 and TRBJ2-3 gives the whole variable domain GAGVSQSPSNKVTEKGKDVELRCDPISGHTALYWYRQSLGQGLEFLIYFQGNSAPDKSGLPSDRFSAERTGGSVSTLTIQRTQQEDSAVYLCASSLEGLAGGHTTDTQYFGPGTRLTVL.